A selection of T cell receptor beta chains follows, all from one sample in a study of regulatory T cells in long-lasting Graves disease. Each CDR3 protein gets one entry after TCRdb re-called the multiplex PCR reads with MiXCR. The sample holds around 250,000 distinct CDR3 sequences, about 17% seen once. In addition, the sample was reused for a study of T cells in Graves' hyperthyroidism and ophthalmopathy.

The sequencing used peripheral blood mononuclear cells (PBMCs), collected at new diagnosis, from a patient treated with antithyroid drugs. These receptors all come from a woman under 40 with Graves disease. Each CDR3 is given with its conserved first and last residue. The D gene is left open where the match is weak. Size tells how often a clone was seen (once, few, many) or the class of an expanded clone, and some rows leave it out.

D,size,V,J,CDR3,DNA
-,-,TRBV3-1,TRBJ1-2,CASSSDYGYTF,TGTGCCAGCAGCTCGGACTATGGCTACACCTTC
-,many,TRBV5-1,TRBJ2-2,CASSLGQTNTGELFF,TGCGCCAGCAGCTTGGGACAGACGAACACCGGGGAGCTGTTTTTT
-,many,TRBV12-5,TRBJ1-1,CASGLVGGGRLNTEAFF,TGTGCTAGTGGTTTGGTAGGTGGGGGACGTTTAAACACTGAAGCTTTCTTT
-,many,TRBV2,TRBJ1-6,CASSEDSGSPLHF,TGTGCCAGCAGTGAGGACAGTGGTTCACCCCTCCACTTT
-,-,TRBV5-1,TRBJ1-1,CASSLFSGELGTEALF,TGCGCCAGCAGCTTATTCTCAGGGGAGTTGGGCACTGAAGCTCTCTTT
-,many,TRBV9,TRBJ2-1,CASSVVGGSYNEQFF,TGTGCCAGCAGCGTAGTTGGGGGGTCCTACAATGAGCAGTTCTTC
TRBD1,few,TRBV20-1,TRBJ2-7,CSARDREGEQYF,TGCAGTGCTAGGGACAGGGAAGGCGAGCAGTACTTC
-,-,TRBV6-1,TRBJ2-3,CASKWGLGDTQYF,TGTGCCAGCAAGTGGGGGCTGGGAGATACGCAGTATTTT
TRBD2,many,TRBV5-5,TRBJ2-5,CASSALAGHQETQYF,TGTGCCAGCAGCGCGTTAGCGGGACATCAAGAGACCCAGTACTTC
TRBD2,many,TRBV20-1,TRBJ2-3,CSASPSGGLSTDTQYF,TGCAGTGCTAGTCCTAGCGGGGGGCTTAGCACAGATACGCAGTATTTT
TRBD1,many,TRBV18,TRBJ2-5,CASSPQGEEETQYF,TGTGCCAGCTCCCCACAGGGGGAGGAAGAGACCCAGTACTTC
-,many,TRBV20-1,TRBJ1-2,CSATTGDGYTF,TGCAGTGCCACCACGGGGGATGGCTACACCTTC
TRBD2,-,TRBV11-1,TRBJ2-1,CASSLAGLAGGRSYNEQFF,TGCGCCAGCAGCTTGGCGGGCCTAGCGGGAGGAAGGTCCTACAATGAGCAGTTCTTC
-,many,TRBV7-9,TRBJ1-1,CASSPARTTEAFF,TGTGCCAGCAGCCCGGCCAGGACGACTGAAGCTTTCTTT
TRBD1,many,TRBV20-1,TRBJ2-3,CSPGTGTDTQYF,TGCAGCCCCGGGACAGGCACAGATACGCAGTATTTT
-,many,TRBV6-2/TRBV6-3,TRBJ2-3,CASSYGLGTSSTDTQYF,TGTGCCAGCAGTTATGGGCTTGGGACATCTAGCACAGATACGCAGTATTTT
TRBD2,-,TRBV9,TRBJ2-1,CASSLQAGGLGEQFF,TGTGCCAGCAGCCTCCAGGCGGGGGGGCTTGGTGAGCAGTTCTTC
TRBD2,many,TRBV20-1,TRBJ2-2,CSKLAAGTGELFF,TGCAGCAAACTAGCGGCGGGCACCGGGGAGCTGTTTTTT
-,many,TRBV6-8,TRBJ2-4,CASSTQARNIQYF,TGTGCCAGCAGTACACAGGCCCGGAACATTCAGTACTTC
TRBD1,many,TRBV6-5,TRBJ1-1,CASSYSGTGNTEAFF,TGTGCCAGCAGTTACTCCGGGACAGGGAACACTGAAGCTTTCTTT
-,many,TRBV6-1,TRBJ1-5,CASRGTIWSNQPQHF,TGTGCCAGCAGGGGGACAATTTGGAGCAATCAGCCCCAGCATTTT
-,many,TRBV29-1,TRBJ2-1,CSVEEGLVNEQFF,TGCAGCGTTGAAGAAGGGCTGGTTAATGAGCAGTTCTTC
-,medium-sized,TRBV13,TRBJ2-1,CASSPRQVFSNEQFF,TGTGCCAGCAGCCCACGACAGGTCTTCTCCAATGAGCAGTTCTTC
-,many,TRBV6-1,TRBJ1-2,CASSLGTEDGYTF,TGTGCCAGCAGCCTGGGAACAGAAGATGGCTACACCTTC
-,-,TRBV20-1,TRBJ1-4,CSASPLADEKLFF,TGCAGTGCTAGTCCCCTGGCGGATGAAAAACTGTTTTTT
TRBD1,many,TRBV4-1,TRBJ1-5,CASSRDRDQPQHF,TGTGCCAGCAGCCGCGACAGGGATCAGCCCCAGCATTTT
-,many,TRBV12-3/TRBV12-4,TRBJ2-3,CASSFPKSTVTSTDTQYF,TGTGCCAGCAGTTTCCCCAAATCGACAGTTACTAGCACAGATACGCAGTATTTT
-,many,TRBV10-3,TRBJ2-5,CAISESGATWGQETQYF,TGTGCCATCAGTGAGTCGGGGGCAACGTGGGGGCAAGAGACCCAGTACTTC
-,many,TRBV5-1,TRBJ2-7,CASSFDRRPLYEQYF,TGCGCCAGCAGCTTCGACAGGAGGCCCCTCTACGAGCAGTACTTC
TRBD2,-,TRBV9,TRBJ2-1,CASSVATSGGPYNEQFF,TGTGCCAGCAGCGTAGCTACGAGCGGGGGCCCCTACAATGAGCAGTTCTTC
-,-,TRBV20-1,TRBJ1-6,CSVREGGGSPLHF,TGCAGTGTCAGGGAGGGCGGGGGATCACCCCTCCACTTT
TRBD1,many,TRBV4-1,TRBJ1-5,CASSQGRGTGNQPQHF,TGCGCCAGCAGCCAAGGTCGTGGGACAGGGAATCAGCCCCAGCATTTT
-,many,TRBV5-6,TRBJ2-3,CASRRTGQSSTDTQYF,TGTGCCAGCAGACGAACAGGGCAATCTAGCACAGATACGCAGTATTTT
-,-,TRBV20-1,TRBJ2-5,CSARDRHHRDKETQYF,TGCAGTGCTAGAGACCGACATCACCGGGACAAAGAGACCCAGTACTTC
TRBD1,-,TRBV5-1,TRBJ2-7,CASNIRTGGYEQYF,TGCGCCAGCAACATTCGGACAGGGGGGTACGAGCAGTACTTC
TRBD1,many,TRBV20-1,TRBJ2-5,CSANGFPGQGWETQYF,TGCAGTGCTAACGGGTTTCCGGGACAGGGATGGGAGACCCAGTACTTC
TRBD2,many,TRBV9,TRBJ2-2,CASSVGGGSTGELFF,TGTGCCAGCAGCGTAGGCGGGGGGTCCACCGGGGAGCTGTTTTTT
TRBD1,-,TRBV5-8,TRBJ1-5,CASSLSPGQGYYNQPQHF,TGTGCCAGCAGCTTGTCTCCGGGACAGGGGTATTACAATCAGCCCCAGCATTTT
-,many,TRBV19,TRBJ2-7,CASSSSRGRSEQYF,TGTGCCAGTAGTTCCTCGAGGGGCCGAAGCGAGCAGTACTTC
-,few,TRBV28,TRBJ1-3,CAIQGHLNGNTIYF,TGTGCCATCCAGGGACATTTAAATGGAAACACCATATATTTT
-,-,TRBV20-1,TRBJ2-1,CSARPRRNSYNEQFF,TGTAGTGCTAGGCCGCGCAGGAACTCCTACAATGAGCAGTTCTTC
-,many,TRBV5-6,TRBJ1-1,CASRDGGGTEAFF,TGTGCCAGCAGGGATGGGGGAGGCACTGAAGCTTTCTTT
TRBD1,few,TRBV12-3/TRBV12-4,TRBJ1-2,CASSLGTGRSLTF,TGTGCCAGCAGTCTCGGGACAGGGAGGAGTCTGACCTTC
-,few,TRBV11-2,TRBJ2-7,CASSSSRSLGAGFGDSYEQYF,TGTGCCAGCAGCTCTTCGAGATCCCTCGGTGCCGGGTTCGGGGACTCCTACGAGCAGTACTTC
-,many,TRBV6-1,TRBJ1-2,CASRARLGRGYGYTF,TGTGCCAGCAGGGCCCGTCTCGGTAGGGGCTATGGCTACACCTTC
-,many,TRBV20-1,TRBJ2-1,CSARQTSYNEQFF,TGCAGTGCCAGACAGACGTCCTACAATGAGCAGTTCTTC